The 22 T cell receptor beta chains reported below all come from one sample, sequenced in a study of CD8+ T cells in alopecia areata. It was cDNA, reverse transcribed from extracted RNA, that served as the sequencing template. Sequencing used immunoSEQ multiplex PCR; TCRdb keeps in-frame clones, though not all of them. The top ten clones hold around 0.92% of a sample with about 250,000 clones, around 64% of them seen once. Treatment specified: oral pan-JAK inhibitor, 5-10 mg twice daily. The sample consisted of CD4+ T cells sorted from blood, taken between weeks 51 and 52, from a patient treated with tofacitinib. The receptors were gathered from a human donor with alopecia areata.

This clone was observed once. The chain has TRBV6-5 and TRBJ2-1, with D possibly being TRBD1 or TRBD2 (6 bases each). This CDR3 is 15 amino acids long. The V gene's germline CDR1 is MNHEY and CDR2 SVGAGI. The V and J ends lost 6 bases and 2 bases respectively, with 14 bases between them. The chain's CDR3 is CASSPGGGPYNEQFF. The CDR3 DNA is TGTGCCAGCAGCCCCGGTGGGGGGCCCTACAATGAGCAGTTCTTC.

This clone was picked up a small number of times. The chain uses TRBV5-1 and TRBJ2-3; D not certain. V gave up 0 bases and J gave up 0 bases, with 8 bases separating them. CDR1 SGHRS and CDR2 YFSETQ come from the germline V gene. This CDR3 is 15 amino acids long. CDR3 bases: TGCGCCAGCAGCTTGGAAGGGATTAGCACAGATACGCAGTATTTT. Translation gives CASSLEGISTDTQYF.

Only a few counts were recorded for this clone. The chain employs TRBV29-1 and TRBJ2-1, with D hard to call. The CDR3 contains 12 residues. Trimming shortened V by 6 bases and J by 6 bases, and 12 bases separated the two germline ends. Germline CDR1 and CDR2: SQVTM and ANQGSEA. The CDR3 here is CSVERRTNEQFF. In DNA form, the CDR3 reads TGCAGCGTAGAGAGACGGACCAATGAGCAGTTCTTC.

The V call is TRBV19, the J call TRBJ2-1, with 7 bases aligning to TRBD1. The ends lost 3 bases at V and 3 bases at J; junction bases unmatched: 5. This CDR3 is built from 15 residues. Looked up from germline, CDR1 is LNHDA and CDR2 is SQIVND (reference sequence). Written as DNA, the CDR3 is TGTGCCAGTAGTATCGACAGGGTCAGCTACAATGAGCAGTTCTTC. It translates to CASSIDRVSYNEQFF.

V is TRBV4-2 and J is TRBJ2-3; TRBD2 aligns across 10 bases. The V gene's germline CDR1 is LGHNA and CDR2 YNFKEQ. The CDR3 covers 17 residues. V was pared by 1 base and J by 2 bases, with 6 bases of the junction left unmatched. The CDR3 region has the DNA TGTGCCAGCAGCCAAGGACGGACTAGCGGACTCACAGATACGCAGTATTTT. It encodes CASSQGRTSGLTDTQYF.

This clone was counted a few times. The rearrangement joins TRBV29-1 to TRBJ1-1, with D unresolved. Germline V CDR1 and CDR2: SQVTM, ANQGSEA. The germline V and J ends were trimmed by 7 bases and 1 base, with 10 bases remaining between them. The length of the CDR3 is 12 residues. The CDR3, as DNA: TGCAGCGGGGAGTTCGGGAACACTGAAGCTTTCTTT. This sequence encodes CSGEFGNTEAFF.

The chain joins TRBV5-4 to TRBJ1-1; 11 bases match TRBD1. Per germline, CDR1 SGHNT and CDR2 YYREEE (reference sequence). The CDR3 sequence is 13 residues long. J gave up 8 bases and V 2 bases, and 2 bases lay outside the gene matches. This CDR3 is CASSLRTGGEAFF. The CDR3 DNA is TGTGCCAGCAGCTTAAGGACAGGGGGCGAAGCTTTCTTT.

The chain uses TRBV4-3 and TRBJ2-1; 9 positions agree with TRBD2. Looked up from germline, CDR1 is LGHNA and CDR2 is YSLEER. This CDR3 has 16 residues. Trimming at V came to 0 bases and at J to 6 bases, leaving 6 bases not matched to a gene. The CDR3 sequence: CASSQEIRGGANEQFF. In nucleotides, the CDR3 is TGCGCCAGCAGCCAAGAGATTCGCGGGGGGGCCAATGAGCAGTTCTTC.

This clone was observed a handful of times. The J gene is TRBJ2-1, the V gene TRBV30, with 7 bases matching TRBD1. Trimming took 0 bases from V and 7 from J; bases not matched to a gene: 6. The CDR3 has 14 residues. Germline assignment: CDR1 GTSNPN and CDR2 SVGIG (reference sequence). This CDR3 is CAWSVRGQTNEQFF. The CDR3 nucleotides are TGTGCCTGGAGTGTACGGGGACAGACAAATGAGCAGTTCTTC.

Here the CDR3 reads CASSLGEYTGELFF. The CDR3 DNA follows: TGTGCCAGCAGCTTAGGGGAGTACACCGGGGAGCTGTTTTTT. V usage is TRBV7-3 and J usage is TRBJ2-2, with D perhaps TRBD2 (5 bases). There are 14 residues in the CDR3. Trimming shortened V by 2 bases and J by 3 bases, and 7 bases separated the two germline ends. The germline V gene encodes CDR1 SGHTA and CDR2 FQGTGA.

CDR3 in amino acids: CASSYQPGSYEQYF. The CDR3 DNA reads as TGCGCCAGCAGCTACCAACCCGGCTCCTACGAGCAGTACTTC. V gene TRBV5-1 combines with J gene TRBJ2-7; D is unresolved. V lost 3 bases, J lost 0 bases, and 10 bases lay in between. CDR3 size: 14 residues. CDR1 is SGHRS, CDR2 YFSETQ, per germline.

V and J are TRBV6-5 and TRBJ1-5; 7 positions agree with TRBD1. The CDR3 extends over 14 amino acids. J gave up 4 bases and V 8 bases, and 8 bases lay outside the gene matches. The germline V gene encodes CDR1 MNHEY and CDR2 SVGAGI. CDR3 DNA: TGTGCCAGCCAGCGACAGGGAGGGAATCAGCCCCAGCATTTT. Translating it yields CASQRQGGNQPQHF.

The CDR3 spells CASSQVGGMNTGELFF. In DNA, the CDR3 is TGTGCCAGCAGCCAGGTTGGGGGAATGAACACCGGGGAGCTGTTTTTT. The chain combines TRBV4-2 with TRBJ2-2; D possibly matches TRBD1 or TRBD2 (5 bases each). The V end lost 3 bases, the J end lost 1 base, and 12 bases lay between the germline ends. This CDR3 is built from 16 residues. CDR1 is LGHNA and CDR2 is YNFKEQ in the germline V gene.

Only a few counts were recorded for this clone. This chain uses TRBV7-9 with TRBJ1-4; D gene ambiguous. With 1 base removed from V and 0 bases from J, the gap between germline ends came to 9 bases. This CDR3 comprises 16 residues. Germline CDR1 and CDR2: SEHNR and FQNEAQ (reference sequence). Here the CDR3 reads CASSLGAGATNEKLFF. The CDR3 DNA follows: TGTGCCAGCAGCTTAGGGGCTGGTGCAACTAATGAAAAACTGTTTTTT.

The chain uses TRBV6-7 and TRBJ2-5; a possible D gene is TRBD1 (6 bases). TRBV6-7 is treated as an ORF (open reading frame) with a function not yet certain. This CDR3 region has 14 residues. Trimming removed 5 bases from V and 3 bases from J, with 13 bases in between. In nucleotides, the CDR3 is TGTGCCAGCAGTCAGTACAGGGCCGAAGAGACCCAGTACTTC. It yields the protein CASSQYRAEETQYF.

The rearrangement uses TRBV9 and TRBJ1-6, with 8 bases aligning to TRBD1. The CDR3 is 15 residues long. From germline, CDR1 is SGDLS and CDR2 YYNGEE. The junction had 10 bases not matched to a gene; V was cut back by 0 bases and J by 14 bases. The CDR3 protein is CASSVGLLDRAALHF. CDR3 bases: TGTGCCAGCAGCGTAGGCCTCCTGGACAGGGCGGCCCTCCACTTT. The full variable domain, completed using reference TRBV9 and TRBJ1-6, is DSGVTQTPKHLITATGQRVTLRCSPRSGDLSVYWYQQSLDQGLQFLIQYYNGEERAKGNILERFSAQQFPDLHSELNLSSLELGDSALYFCASSVGLLDRAALHFGNGTRLTVT.

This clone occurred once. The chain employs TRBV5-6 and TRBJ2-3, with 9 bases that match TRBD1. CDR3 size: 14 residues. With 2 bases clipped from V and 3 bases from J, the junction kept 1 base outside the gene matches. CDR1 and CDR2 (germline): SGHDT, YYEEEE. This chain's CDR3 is CASSLQGATDTQYF. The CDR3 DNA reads TGTGCCAGCAGCTTACAGGGGGCTACAGATACGCAGTATTTT.

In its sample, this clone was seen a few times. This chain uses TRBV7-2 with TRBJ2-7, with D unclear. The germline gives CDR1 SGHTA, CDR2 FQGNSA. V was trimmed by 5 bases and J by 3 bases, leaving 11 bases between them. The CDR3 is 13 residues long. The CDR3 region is CASSPGNHYEQYF. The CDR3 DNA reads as TGTGCCAGCAGCCCCGGCAATCACTACGAGCAGTACTTC. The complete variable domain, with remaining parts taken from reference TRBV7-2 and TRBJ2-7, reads GAGVSQSPSNKVTEKGKDVELRCDPISGHTALYWYRQSLGQGLEFLIYFQGNSAPDKSGLPSDRFSAERTGGSVSTLTIQRTQQEDSAVYLCASSPGNHYEQYFGPGTRLTVT.

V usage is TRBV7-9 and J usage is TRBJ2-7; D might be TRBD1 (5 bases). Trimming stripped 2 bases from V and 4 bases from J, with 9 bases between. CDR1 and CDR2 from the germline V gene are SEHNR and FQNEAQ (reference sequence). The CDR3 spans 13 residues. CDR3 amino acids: CASSLRGWYEQYF. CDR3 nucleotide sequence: TGTGCCAGCAGCTTAAGGGGCTGGTACGAGCAGTACTTC.

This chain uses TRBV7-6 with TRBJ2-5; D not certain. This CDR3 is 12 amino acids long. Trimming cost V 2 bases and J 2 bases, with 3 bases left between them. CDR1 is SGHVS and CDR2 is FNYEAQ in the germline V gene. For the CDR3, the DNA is TGTGCCAGCAGCTTACTACAAGAGACCCAGTACTTC. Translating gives CASSLLQETQYF.

The CDR3 DNA is TGTGCCAGCAGCGTAGAGAACCTAGCTGGGGATGAGCAGTTCTTC. This gives the protein CASSVENLAGDEQFF. This sequence joins TRBV9 and TRBJ2-1, with D possibly matching TRBD2 (5 bases). CDR1 and CDR2 from the germline V gene are SGDLS and YYNGEE. The CDR3 is 15 amino acids. V was trimmed by 0 bases and J by 8 bases, leaving 15 bases between them.

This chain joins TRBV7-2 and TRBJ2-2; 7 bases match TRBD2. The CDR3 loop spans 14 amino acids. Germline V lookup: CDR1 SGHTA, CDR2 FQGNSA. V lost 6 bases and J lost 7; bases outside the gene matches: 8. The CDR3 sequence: CASSSSGVVGELFF. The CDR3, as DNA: TGTGCCAGCAGTTCTAGCGGCGTGGTCGGGGAGCTGTTTTTT.